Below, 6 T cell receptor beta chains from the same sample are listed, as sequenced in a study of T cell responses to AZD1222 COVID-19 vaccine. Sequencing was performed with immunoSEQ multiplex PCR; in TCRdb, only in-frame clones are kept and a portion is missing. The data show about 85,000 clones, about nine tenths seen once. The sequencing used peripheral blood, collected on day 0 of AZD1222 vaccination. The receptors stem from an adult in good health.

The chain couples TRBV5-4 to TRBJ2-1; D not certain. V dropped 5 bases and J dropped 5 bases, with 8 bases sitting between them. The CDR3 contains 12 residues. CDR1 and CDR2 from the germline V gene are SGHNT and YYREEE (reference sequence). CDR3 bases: TGTGCCAGCAGTTATAACGACAATGAGCAGTTCTTC. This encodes CASSYNDNEQFF.

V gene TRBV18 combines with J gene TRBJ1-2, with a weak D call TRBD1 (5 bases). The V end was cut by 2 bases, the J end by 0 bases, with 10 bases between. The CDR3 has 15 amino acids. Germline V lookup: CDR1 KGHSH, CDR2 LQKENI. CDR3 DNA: TGTGCCAGCTCACCAACGGACAAATCTAACTATGGCTACACCTTC. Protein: CASSPTDKSNYGYTF.

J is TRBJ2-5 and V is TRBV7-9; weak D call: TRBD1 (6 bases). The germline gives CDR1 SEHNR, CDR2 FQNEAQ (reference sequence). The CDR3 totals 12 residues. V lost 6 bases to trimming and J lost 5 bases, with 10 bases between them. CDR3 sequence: CASSIQGETQYF. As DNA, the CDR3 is TGTGCCAGCAGTATCCAGGGGGAGACCCAGTACTTC.

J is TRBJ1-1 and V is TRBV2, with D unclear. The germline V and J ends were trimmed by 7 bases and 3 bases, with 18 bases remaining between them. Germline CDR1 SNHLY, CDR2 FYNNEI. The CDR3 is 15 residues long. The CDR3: CASINNGPRDTEAFF. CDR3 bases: TGTGCCAGCATTAATAATGGGCCCCGAGACACTGAAGCTTTCTTT. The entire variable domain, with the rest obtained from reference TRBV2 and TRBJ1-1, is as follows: EPEVTQTPSHQVTQMGQEVILRCVPISNHLYFYWYRQILGQKVEFLVSFYNNEISEKSEIFDDQFSVERPDGSNFTLKIRSTKLEDSAMYFCASINNGPRDTEAFFGQGTRLTVV.

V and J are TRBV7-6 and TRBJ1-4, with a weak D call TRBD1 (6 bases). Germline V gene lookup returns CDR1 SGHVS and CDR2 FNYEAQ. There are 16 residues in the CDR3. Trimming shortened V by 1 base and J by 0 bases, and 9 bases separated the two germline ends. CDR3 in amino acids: CASSLGTVTTNEKLFF. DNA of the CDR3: TGTGCCAGCAGCTTAGGGACAGTCACAACTAATGAAAAACTGTTTTTT.

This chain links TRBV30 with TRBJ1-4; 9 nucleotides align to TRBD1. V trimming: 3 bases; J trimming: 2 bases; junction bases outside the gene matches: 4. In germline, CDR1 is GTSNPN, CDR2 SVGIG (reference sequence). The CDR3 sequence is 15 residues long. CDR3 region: CAWRGTGRTNEKLFF. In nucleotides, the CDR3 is TGTGCCTGGAGGGGGACAGGGAGGACTAATGAAAAACTGTTTTTT.